The 16 T cell receptor beta chains below come from one sample, sequenced in a study of yellow fever vaccine responses in identical twins. TCRdb ran MiXCR on the RT-PCR reads and lists one entry per CDR3 protein. Of tens of thousands of distinct CDR3 sequences detected, more than 60% appear once; the ten largest clones hold 4% to 6%. The source was T cells from blood (PBMCs), unsorted or a sorted subset (not recorded which), collected before or after yellow fever vaccination (not recorded which). The source is a young woman who received the yellow fever vaccine.

The V and J genes are TRBV18 and TRBJ2-2; no clear D gene. The germline V gene encodes CDR1 KGHSH and CDR2 LQKENI. V was cut by 7 bases and J by 5 bases, with 14 bases left in between. The CDR3 loop spans 14 amino acids. This chain's CDR3 is CASWAGLQTGELFF. The CDR3 DNA sequence: TGTGCCAGCTGGGCTGGGCTACAAACCGGGGAGCTGTTTTTT.

The CDR3 here is CAISEGQAGGPETQYF. CDR3 sequence (DNA): TGTGCCATCAGTGAGGGTCAAGCGGGAGGGCCAGAGACCCAGTACTTC. The chain joins TRBV10-3 to TRBJ2-5; the match to TRBD2 covers 10 bases. From germline, CDR1 is ENHRY and CDR2 SYGVKD. V dropped 2 bases and J dropped 4; count of bases not matched to a gene: 7. CDR3 length: 16 residues.

The V gene is TRBV3-1, the J gene TRBJ2-1; a weak D match, TRBD2 (7 bases). Germline CDR1 reads LGHDT; CDR2 reads YNNKEL (reference sequence). The CDR3 sequence is 14 residues long. Deletions cut 4 bases from V and 4 bases from J, with 11 bases between. CDR3 in amino acids: CASSLRGGYNEQFF. Written as DNA, the CDR3 is TGTGCCAGCAGCCTAAGGGGGGGATACAATGAGCAGTTCTTC.

J is TRBJ2-1 and V is TRBV10-3; D ambiguous. The germline V and J ends were trimmed by 1 base and 8 bases, with 3 bases remaining between them. The CDR3 length is 11 residues. The germline V gene has CDR1 ENHRY and CDR2 SYGVKD. CDR3 DNA: TGTGCCATCAGTGAGTTCGATGAGCAGTTCTTC. Translated: CAISEFDEQFF.

This chain connects TRBV4-1 to TRBJ1-5, with D unresolved. The CDR3 spans 15 residues. Germline values: CDR1 MGHRA, CDR2 YSYEKL. The V and J ends lost 0 bases and 1 base respectively, with 7 bases between them. DNA for the CDR3: TGCGCCAGCAGCCAAGATCTCTGGAGCAATCAGCCCCAGCATTTT. Its translation is CASSQDLWSNQPQHF.

The CDR3 DNA reads TGTGCCAGCTCACCACCTGGTGGGGTTCTCGGGGGAGAGACCCAGTACTTC. This codes for CASSPPGGVLGGETQYF. The V and J genes are TRBV18 and TRBJ2-5; possibly TRBD2 for D (6 bases). V gave up 0 bases and J gave up 4 bases, with 18 bases separating them. Germline CDR1 is KGHSH and CDR2 is LQKENI. The CDR3 spans 17 residues. The whole variable domain, filled in from reference TRBV18 and TRBJ2-5, reads NAGVMQNPRHLVRRRGQEARLRCSPMKGHSHVYWYRQLPEEGLKFMVYLQKENIIDESGMPKERFSAEFPKEGPSILRIQQVVRGDSAAYFCASSPPGGVLGGETQYFGPGTRLLVL.

The V gene is TRBV5-6, the J gene TRBJ1-5; D is ambiguous. V gave up 1 base and J gave up 6 bases, with 17 bases separating them. The CDR3 totals 16 residues. The germline V gene has CDR1 SGHDT and CDR2 YYEEEE. CDR3 DNA: TGTGCCAGCAGCTTGAGGGTCAGTCCTCTGGGTCAGCCCCAGCATTTT. As protein: CASSLRVSPLGQPQHF.

The V and J genes are TRBV2 and TRBJ1-4, with D perhaps matching TRBD1 (5 bases). The length of the CDR3 is 16 residues. V was clipped by 3 bases and J by 7 bases, with 18 bases between them. Germline assignment: CDR1 SNHLY and CDR2 FYNNEI. DNA of the CDR3: TGTGCCAGCAGTGACACCCGCAGGGCGATTAGTGAAAAACTGTTTTTT. This gives the protein CASSDTRRAISEKLFF. Using reference TRBV2 and TRBJ1-4 for the parts outside the CDR3, the full variable domain is EPEVTQTPSHQVTQMGQEVILRCVPISNHLYFYWYRQILGQKVEFLVSFYNNEISEKSEIFDDQFSVERPDGSNFTLKIRSTKLEDSAMYFCASSDTRRAISEKLFFGSGTQLSVL.

The CDR3 region is CASSPDQTSYEQYF. The CDR3 DNA sequence: TGTGCCAGCTCACCAGACCAAACCTCCTACGAGCAGTACTTC. V usage is TRBV18 and J usage is TRBJ2-7; D not resolved. This CDR3 is built from 14 residues. CDR1 is KGHSH and CDR2 is LQKENI in the germline V gene. V gave up 2 bases and J gave up 0 bases, with 8 bases separating them.

This clonotype was counted a single time. The chain links TRBV7-9 to TRBJ2-3; 8 bases align to TRBD2. Looked up from germline, CDR1 is SEHNR and CDR2 is FQNEAQ (reference sequence). The CDR3 is made up of 17 amino acids. V gave up 5 bases and J gave up 3 bases; unmatched junction bases: 13. The CDR3 DNA is TGTGCCAGCAGCCGCCGAGGGGCTAGCGGGTTGACAGATACGCAGTATTTT. It is translated as CASSRRGASGLTDTQYF.

This clonotype was counted a few times. The chain links TRBV29-1 to TRBJ2-1; D is undetermined. Germline CDR1 reads SQVTM; CDR2 reads ANQGSEA. The CDR3 contains 12 residues. CDR3 in DNA: TGCAGAGATATAAGGTTGGTCAATGAGCAGTTCTTC. Encoded protein: CRDIRLVNEQFF.

The chain recombines TRBV28 with TRBJ2-5; 11 nucleotides agree with TRBD2. Germline-derived CDR1 and CDR2 are MDHEN and SYDVKM. J lost 0 bases, V lost 4 bases, and 4 bases had no gene match. The CDR3 has 16 residues. DNA of the CDR3: TGTGCCAGCAGTTCCCAGGGACTAGCGGACCAAGAGACCCAGTACTTC. Residues: CASSSQGLADQETQYF.

This clonotype was found once. The rearrangement links TRBV19 to TRBJ2-1, with D maybe TRBD1 (5 bases). The V gene lost 3 bases and the J gene lost 10 bases, with 13 bases spanning the gap. Germline lookup yields CDR1 LNHDA and CDR2 SQIVND (reference sequence). This CDR3 is built from 13 residues. CDR3 in amino acids: CASSMGEWGEQFF. CDR3 DNA: TGTGCCAGTAGTATGGGCGAATGGGGCGAGCAGTTCTTC. Based on the CDR3 plus reference TRBV19 and TRBJ2-1, the full variable domain is DGGITQSPKYLFRKEGQNVTLSCEQNLNHDAMYWYRQDPGQGLRLIYYSQIVNDFQKGDIAEGYSVSREKKESFPLTVTSAQKNPTAFYLCASSMGEWGEQFFGPGTRLTVL.

The V gene is TRBV29-1, the J gene TRBJ2-7; 8 bases are shared with TRBD1. This CDR3 region has 12 residues. Losses at the gene ends were 6 bases for V and 6 bases for J; bases not matched to a gene: 7. From germline, CDR1 is SQVTM and CDR2 ANQGSEA. DNA of the CDR3: TGCAGCGTAGTAACAGGGGGTACCGAGCAGTACGTC. This sequence encodes CSVVTGGTEQYV.

This clonotype was detected only a few times. The chain recombines TRBV13 with TRBJ2-1; TRBD1 aligns across 8 bases. The V and J ends lost 4 bases and 3 bases, in that order; junction bases with no gene match: 5. The CDR3 length is 15 residues. Germline V CDR1 and CDR2: PRHDT, FYEKMQ (reference sequence). CDR3 in amino acids: CASSYPGGNYNEQFF. The CDR3 region has the DNA TGTGCCAGCAGCTATCCAGGGGGCAACTACAATGAGCAGTTCTTC.

V is TRBV18 and J is TRBJ2-3; D is uncertain. Germline CDR1 KGHSH, CDR2 LQKENI. The length of the CDR3 is 13 residues. V lost 3 bases, J lost 6 bases, and 10 bases lay in between. CDR3 sequence (DNA): TGTGCCAGCTCACCTTGGCTCGGGGATACGCAGTATTTT. Its translation: CASSPWLGDTQYF.